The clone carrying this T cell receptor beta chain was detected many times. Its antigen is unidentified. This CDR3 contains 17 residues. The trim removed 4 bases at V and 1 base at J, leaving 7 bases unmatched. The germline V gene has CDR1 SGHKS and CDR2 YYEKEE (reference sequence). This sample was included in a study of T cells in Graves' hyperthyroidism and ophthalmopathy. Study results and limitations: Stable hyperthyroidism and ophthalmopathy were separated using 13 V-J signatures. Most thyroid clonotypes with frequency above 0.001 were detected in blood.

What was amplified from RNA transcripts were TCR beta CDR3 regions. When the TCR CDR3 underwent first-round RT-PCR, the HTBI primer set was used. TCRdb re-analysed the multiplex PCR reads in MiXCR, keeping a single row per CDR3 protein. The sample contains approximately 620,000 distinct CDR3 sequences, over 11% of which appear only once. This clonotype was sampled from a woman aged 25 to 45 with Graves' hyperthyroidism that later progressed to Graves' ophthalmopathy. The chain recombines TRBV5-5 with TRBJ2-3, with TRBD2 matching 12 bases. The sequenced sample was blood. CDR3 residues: CASSVLAGGLGTDTQYF. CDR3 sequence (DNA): TGTGCCAGCAGCGTGCTAGCGGGAGGGCTTGGCACAGATACGCAGTATTTT.